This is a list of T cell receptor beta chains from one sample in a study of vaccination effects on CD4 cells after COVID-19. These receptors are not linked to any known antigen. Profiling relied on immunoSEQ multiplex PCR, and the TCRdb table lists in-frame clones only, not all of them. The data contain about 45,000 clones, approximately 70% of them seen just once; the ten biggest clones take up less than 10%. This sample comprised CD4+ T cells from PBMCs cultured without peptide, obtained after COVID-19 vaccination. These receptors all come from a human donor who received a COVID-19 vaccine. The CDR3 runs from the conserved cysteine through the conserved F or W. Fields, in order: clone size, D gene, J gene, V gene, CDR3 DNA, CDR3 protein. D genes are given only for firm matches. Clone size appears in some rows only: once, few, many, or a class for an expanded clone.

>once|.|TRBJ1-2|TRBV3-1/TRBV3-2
TGTGCCAGCAGCCAAGACTTCGAGGGAGACTATGGCTACACCTTC
CASSQDFEGDYGYTF
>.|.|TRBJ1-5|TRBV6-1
TGTGCCAGCAGTGGGACCCGAACTTATAGCAATCAGCCCCAGCATTTT
CASSGTRTYSNQPQHF
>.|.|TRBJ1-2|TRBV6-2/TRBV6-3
TGTGCCAGCAGCCTCCTCTATGGCTACACCTTC
CASSLLYGYTF
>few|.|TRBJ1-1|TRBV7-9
TGTGCCAGCAGCTTAGACCCGCCGGGGACTGAAGCTTTCTTT
CASSLDPPGTEAFF
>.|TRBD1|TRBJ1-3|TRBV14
TGTGCCAGCAGCCCCTGGGACAGGGCTGGAAACACCATATATTTT
CASSPWDRAGNTIYF
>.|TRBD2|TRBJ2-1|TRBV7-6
TGTGCCAGCAGGCGTCGGACTAGCGGCTACAATGAGCAGTTCTTC
CASRRRTSGYNEQFF
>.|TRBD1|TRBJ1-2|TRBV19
TGTGCCAGTACTAGACAGGGGGTTAGCTATGGCTACACCTTC
CASTRQGVSYGYTF
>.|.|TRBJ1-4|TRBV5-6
TGTGCCAGCAGCTTGGGACTGGGGCTAAATGAAAAACTGTTTTTT
CASSLGLGLNEKLFF
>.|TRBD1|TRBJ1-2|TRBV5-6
TGTGCCAGCAGCACCACAGGGGGCTATGGCTACACCTTC
CASSTTGGYGYTF
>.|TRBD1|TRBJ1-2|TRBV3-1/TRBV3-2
TGTGCCAGCAGCCAGGACAGGGGGCATGGTGGCTACACCTTC
CASSQDRGHGGYTF
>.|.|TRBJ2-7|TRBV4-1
TGCGCCAGCAGCCAAGATCTGGCCCTGGTCGAGCAGTACTTC
CASSQDLALVEQYF
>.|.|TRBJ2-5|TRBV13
TGTGCCAGCAGCTTATTGCGGCGAGGTGGAGCGGACCAAGAGACCCAGTACTTC
CASSLLRRGGADQETQYF
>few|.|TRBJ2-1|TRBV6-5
TGTGCCAGCAGTTACTCGGGGACGCGGAATGAGCAGTTCTTC
CASSYSGTRNEQFF
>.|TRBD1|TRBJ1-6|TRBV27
TGTGCCAGCAGTCAAGCACAGGGGGTGCGTTCACCCCTCCACTTT
CASSQAQGVRSPLHF
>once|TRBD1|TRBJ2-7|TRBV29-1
TGCAGCGTCCCGGGACAGGAACTCTACGAGCAGTACTTC
CSVPGQELYEQYF
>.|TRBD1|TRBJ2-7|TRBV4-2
TGTGCCAGCAGCCAAGGACAGGGGGCAGACGAGCAGTACTTC
CASSQGQGADEQYF
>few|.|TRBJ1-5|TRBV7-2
TGTGCCAGCAGCGGCAATAGCAATCAGCCCCAGCATTTT
CASSGNSNQPQHF
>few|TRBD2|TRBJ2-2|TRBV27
TGTGCCAGCAGTTTATTAGGCAGGGAGGGCACCGGGGAGCTGTTTTTT
CASSLLGREGTGELFF
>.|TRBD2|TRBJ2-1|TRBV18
TGTGCCAGCTCCCCTAGCGGGGGGGCCCCCCGTGAGCAGTTCTTC
CASSPSGGAPREQFF
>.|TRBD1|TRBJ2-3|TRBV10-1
TGCGCCAGCACTGCGACAGGGGGCTCCACAGATACGCAGTATTTT
CASTATGGSTDTQYF
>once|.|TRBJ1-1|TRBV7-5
TGTGCCAGAAGCTCCTCGGATCCTCACCTGGGGACTGAAGCTTTCTTT
CARSSSDPHLGTEAFF
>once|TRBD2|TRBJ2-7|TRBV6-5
TGTGCCAGCAGTTACTCTGGCGGGAGAAACTACGAGCAGTACTTC
CASSYSGGRNYEQYF
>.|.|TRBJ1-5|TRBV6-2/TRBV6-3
TGTGCCAGCAGTCGGCAGGGGTATCAGCCCCAGCATTTT
CASSRQGYQPQHF
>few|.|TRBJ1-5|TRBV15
TGTGCCACCAGCAGAGCGGGCAATTTAAATCAGCCCCAGCATTTT
CATSRAGNLNQPQHF
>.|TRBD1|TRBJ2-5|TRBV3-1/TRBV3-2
TGTGCCAGCAGCCTCACTAGAGGGGGCTTCGGAGAGACCCAGTACTTC
CASSLTRGGFGETQYF
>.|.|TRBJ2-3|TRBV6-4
TGTGCCAGCAGTGTTCGGGGGCAGAGTACAGATACGCAGTATTTT
CASSVRGQSTDTQYF
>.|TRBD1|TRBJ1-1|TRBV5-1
TGCGCCAGCAGCTTGGTACCGGGACAGACCAACACTGAAGCTTTCTTT
CASSLVPGQTNTEAFF
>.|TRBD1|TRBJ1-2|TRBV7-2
TGTGCCAGCAGCGCGGACAGGAACTATGGCTACACCTTC
CASSADRNYGYTF
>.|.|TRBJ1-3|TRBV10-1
TGCGCCAGCAAGTACCGGGCTTCTTCTCTTCGAAACACCATATATTTT
CASKYRASSLRNTIYF
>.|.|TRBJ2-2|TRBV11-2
TGTGCCAGCAGCTTTACTCTGAACACCGGGGAGCTGTTTTTT
CASSFTLNTGELFF
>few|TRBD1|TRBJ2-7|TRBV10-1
TGCGCCAGCAGTGATCGGACAGGGAACTACGAGCAGTACTTC
CASSDRTGNYEQYF
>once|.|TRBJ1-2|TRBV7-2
TGTGCCAGCAGCTTAGCTGGTCGGAACTATGGCTACACCTTC
CASSLAGRNYGYTF
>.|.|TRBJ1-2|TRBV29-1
TGCAGCGTTGGGGGTAGTCTGGGTAACTATGGCTACACCTTC
CSVGGSLGNYGYTF
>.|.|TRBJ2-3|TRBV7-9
TGTGCCAGCAGTTCTCCTGGGCGGGGCACAGATACGCAGTATTTT
CASSSPGRGTDTQYF
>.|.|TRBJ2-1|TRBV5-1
TGCGCCAGCAGCTTGGGACTAGATCTATCGGGACTCGGTGAGCAGTTCTTC
CASSLGLDLSGLGEQFF
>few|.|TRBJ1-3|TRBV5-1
TGCGCCAGCAGCTCCGCAGGCGCCGGAAACACCATATATTTT
CASSSAGAGNTIYF
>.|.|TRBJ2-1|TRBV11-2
TGTGCCAGCAGCTTAGTCAAGGGGATGGGGGAGCAGTTCTTC
CASSLVKGMGEQFF
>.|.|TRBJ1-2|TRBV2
TGTGCCAGCAGGCAAAGGGTTACGGGCAGGGCTGGCTACACCTTC
CASRQRVTGRAGYTF
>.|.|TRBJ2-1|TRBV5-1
TGCGCCAGCAGCACGGGACTCCAAGACCCCCACTCCTACAATGAGCAGTTCTTC
CASSTGLQDPHSYNEQFF
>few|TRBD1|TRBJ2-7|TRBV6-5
TGTGCCACTAGGGACAGAACCTACGAGCAGTACTTC
CATRDRTYEQYF
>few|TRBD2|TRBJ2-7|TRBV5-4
TGTGCCAGCAGCCCCCTGGCGGGAGGGGGAACCTACGAGCAGTACTTC
CASSPLAGGGTYEQYF
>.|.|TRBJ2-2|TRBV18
TGTGCCAGCTCACCAAGGGGCGGGGAGCTGTTTTTT
CASSPRGGELFF
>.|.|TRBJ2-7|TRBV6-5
TGTGCCAGCAGTTACTCGACGTCGGGTGGCTACGAGCAGTACTTC
CASSYSTSGGYEQYF
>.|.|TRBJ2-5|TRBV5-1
TGCGCCAGCAGCATAACAGGGAGGGGAGAGACCCAGTACTTC
CASSITGRGETQYF